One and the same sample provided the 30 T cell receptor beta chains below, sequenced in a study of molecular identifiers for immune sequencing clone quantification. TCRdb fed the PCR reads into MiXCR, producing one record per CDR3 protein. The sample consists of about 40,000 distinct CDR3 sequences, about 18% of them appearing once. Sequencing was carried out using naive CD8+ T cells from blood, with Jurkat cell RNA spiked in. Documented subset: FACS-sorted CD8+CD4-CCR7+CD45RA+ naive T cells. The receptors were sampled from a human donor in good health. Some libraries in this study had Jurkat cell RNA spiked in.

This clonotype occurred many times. CDR3 in DNA: TGTGCCAGCAGTTTCGGCAGCGCGAACACTGAAGCTTTCTTT. Amino acid sequence: CASSFGSANTEAFF. The chain employs TRBV27 and TRBJ1-1; the D is unclear. CDR1 and CDR2 (germline): MNHEY, SMNVEV (reference sequence). The CDR3 extends over 14 amino acids. V lost 3 bases to trimming and J lost 1 base, with 9 bases between them.

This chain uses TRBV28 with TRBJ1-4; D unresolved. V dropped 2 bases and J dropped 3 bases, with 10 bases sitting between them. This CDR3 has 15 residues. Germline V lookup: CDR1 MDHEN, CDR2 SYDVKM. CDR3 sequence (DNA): TGTGCCAGCAGTTTAGTGGAGCAGTCTAATGAAAAACTGTTTTTT. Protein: CASSLVEQSNEKLFF.

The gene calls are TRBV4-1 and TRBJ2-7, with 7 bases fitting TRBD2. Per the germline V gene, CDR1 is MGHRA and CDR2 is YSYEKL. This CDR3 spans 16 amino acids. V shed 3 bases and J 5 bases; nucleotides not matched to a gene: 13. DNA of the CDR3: TGCGCCAGCAGCCAGGCTAGCGGAACCCGCTCGGACGAGCAGTACTTC. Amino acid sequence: CASSQASGTRSDEQYF.

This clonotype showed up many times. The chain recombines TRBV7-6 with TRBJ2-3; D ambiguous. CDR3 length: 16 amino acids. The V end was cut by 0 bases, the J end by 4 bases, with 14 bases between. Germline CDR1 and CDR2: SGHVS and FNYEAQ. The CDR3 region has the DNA TGTGCCAGCAGCTTAGCGTGGACGATTCAAGCAGATACGCAGTATTTT. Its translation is CASSLAWTIQADTQYF.

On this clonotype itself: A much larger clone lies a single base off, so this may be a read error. DNA for the CDR3: TGCACCAGCAGCCATCCCCGGGACAGGGCGTCGGAGACCCAGTACTTC. Residues: CTSSHPRDRASETQYF. The chain joins TRBV4-1 to TRBJ2-5; 9 nucleotides agree with TRBD1. CDR1 MGHRA and CDR2 YSYEKL come from the germline V gene. The CDR3 sequence is 16 residues long.

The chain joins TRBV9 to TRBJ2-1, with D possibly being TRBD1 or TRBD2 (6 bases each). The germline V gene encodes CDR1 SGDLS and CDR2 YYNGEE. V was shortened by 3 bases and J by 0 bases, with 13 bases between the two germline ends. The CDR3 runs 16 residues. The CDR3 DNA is TGTGCCAGCAGCGGTGGAGGGGGGAGCTCCTACAATGAGCAGTTCTTC. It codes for CASSGGGGSSYNEQFF. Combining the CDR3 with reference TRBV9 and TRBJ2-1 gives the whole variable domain DSGVTQTPKHLITATGQRVTLRCSPRSGDLSVYWYQQSLDQGLQFLIQYYNGEERAKGNILERFSAQQFPDLHSELNLSSLELGDSALYFCASSGGGGSSYNEQFFGPGTRLTVL.

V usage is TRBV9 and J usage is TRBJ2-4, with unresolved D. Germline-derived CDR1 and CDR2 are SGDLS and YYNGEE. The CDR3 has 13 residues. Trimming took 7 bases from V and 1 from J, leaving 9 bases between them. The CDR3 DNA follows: TGTGCCAGCTCCCCTTCCGCCAAAAACATTCAGTACTTC. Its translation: CASSPSAKNIQYF.

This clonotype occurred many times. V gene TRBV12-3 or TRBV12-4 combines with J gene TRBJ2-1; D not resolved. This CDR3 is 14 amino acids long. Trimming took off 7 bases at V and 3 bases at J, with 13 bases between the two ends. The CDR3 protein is CASTVPTFYNEQFF. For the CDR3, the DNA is TGTGCCAGCACTGTCCCTACGTTCTACAATGAGCAGTTCTTC.

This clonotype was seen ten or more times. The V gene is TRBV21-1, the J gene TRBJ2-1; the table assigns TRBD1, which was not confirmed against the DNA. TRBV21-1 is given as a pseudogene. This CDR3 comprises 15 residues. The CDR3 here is CASSKGGRGDDEQFF. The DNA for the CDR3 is TGTGCCAGCAGCAAAGGGGGCAGGGGTGATGATGAGCAGTTCTTC.

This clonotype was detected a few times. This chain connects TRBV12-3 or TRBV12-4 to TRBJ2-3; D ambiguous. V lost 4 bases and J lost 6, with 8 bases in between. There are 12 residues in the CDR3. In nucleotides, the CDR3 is TGTGCCAGCAGTTCTGGTAGTGATACGCAGTATTTT. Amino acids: CASSSGSDTQYF.

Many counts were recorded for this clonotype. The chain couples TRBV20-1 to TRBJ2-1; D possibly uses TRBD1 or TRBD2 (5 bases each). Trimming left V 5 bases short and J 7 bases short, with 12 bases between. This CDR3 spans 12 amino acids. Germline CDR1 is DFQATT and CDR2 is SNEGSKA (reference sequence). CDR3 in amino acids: CSADEGWNEQFF. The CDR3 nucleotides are TGCAGTGCTGACGAGGGGTGGAATGAGCAGTTCTTC.

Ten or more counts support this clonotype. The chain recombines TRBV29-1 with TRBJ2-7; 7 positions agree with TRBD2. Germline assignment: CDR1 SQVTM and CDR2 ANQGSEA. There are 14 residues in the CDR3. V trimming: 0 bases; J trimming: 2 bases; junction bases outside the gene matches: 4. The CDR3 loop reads CSVEDSSGTYEQYF. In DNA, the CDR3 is TGCAGCGTTGAAGACTCTAGCGGTACCTACGAGCAGTACTTC.

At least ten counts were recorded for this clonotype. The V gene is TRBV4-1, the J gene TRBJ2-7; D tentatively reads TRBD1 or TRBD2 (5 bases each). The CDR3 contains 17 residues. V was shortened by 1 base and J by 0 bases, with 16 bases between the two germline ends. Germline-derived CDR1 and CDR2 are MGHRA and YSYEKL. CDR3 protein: CASSQVPPGRSSYEQYF. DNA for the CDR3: TGCGCCAGCAGCCAAGTTCCCCCGGGACGGAGCTCCTACGAGCAGTACTTC.

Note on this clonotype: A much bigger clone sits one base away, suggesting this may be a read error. The DNA for the CDR3 is TGTGCCAACAGGGACTTTGGGCTCTACAATGAGCAGTTCTTC. Translating it yields CANRDFGLYNEQFF. The V call is TRBV27, the J call TRBJ2-1, with D perhaps given as TRBD1 or TRBD2 (6 bases each). Germline lookup yields CDR1 MNHEY and CDR2 SMNVEV (reference sequence). The germline V and J ends were trimmed by 10 bases and 3 bases, with 16 bases remaining between them. The CDR3 runs 14 residues.

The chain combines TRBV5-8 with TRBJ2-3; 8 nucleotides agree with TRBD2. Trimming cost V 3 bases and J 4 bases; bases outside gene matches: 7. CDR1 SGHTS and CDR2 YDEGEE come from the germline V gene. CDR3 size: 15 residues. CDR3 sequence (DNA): TGTGCCAGCAGCTGGATAGCGGGGTCTTCAGATACGCAGTATTTT. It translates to CASSWIAGSSDTQYF.

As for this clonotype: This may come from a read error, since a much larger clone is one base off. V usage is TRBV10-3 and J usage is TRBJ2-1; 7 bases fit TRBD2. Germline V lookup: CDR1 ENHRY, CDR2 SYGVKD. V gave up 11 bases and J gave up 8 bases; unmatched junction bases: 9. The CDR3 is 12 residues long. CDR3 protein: CAVSGNGDEQFF. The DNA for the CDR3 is TGTGCCGTAAGCGGGAATGGTGATGAGCAGTTCTTC.

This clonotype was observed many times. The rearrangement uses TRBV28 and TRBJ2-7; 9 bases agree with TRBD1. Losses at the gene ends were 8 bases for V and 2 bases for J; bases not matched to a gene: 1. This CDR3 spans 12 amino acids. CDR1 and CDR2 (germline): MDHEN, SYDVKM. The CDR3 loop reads CASGTGPYEQYF. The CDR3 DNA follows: TGTGCCAGCGGGACAGGGCCCTACGAGCAGTACTTC.

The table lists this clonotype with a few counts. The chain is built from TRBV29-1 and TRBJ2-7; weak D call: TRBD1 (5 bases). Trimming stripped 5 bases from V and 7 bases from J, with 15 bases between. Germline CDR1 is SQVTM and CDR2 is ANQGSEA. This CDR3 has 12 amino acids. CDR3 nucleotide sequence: TGCAGCGTTAAGGGGTTAGTCTGGGAGCAGTACTTC. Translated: CSVKGLVWEQYF.

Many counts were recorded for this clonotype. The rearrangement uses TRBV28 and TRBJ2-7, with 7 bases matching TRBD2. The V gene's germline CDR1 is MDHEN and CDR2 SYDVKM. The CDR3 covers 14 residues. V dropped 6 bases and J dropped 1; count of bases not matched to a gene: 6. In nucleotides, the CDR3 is TGTGCCAGCAGGAACCTAGCGGTTTCCTACGAGCAGTACTTC. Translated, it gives CASRNLAVSYEQYF.

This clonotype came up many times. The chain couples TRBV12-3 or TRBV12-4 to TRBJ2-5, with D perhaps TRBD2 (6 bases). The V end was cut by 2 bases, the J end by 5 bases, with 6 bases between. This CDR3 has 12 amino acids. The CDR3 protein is CASSLSGETQYF. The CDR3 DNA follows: TGTGCCAGCAGTTTAAGCGGGGAGACCCAGTACTTC.

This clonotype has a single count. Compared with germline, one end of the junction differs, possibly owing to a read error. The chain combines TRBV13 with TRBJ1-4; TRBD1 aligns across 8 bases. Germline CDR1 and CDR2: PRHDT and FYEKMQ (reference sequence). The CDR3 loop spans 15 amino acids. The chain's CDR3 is CASSYGQGVYEKLLF. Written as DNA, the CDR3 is TGTGCCAGCAGCTATGGACAGGGTGTTTATGAAAAACTGCTTTTT.

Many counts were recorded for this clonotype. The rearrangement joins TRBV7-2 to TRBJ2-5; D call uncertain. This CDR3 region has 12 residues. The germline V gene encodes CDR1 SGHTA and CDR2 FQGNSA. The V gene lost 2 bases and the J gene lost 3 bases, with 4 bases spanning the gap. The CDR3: CASSLSEETQYF. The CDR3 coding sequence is TGTGCCAGCAGCTTATCGGAAGAGACCCAGTACTTC.

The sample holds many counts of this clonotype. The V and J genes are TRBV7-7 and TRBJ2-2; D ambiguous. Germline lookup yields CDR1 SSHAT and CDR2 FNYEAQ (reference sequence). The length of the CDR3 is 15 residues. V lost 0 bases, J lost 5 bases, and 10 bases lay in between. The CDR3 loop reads CASSLATGSTGELFF. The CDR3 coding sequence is TGTGCCAGCAGCTTAGCAACCGGCTCAACCGGGGAGCTGTTTTTT. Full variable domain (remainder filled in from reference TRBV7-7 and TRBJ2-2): GAGVSQSPRYKVTKRGQDVTLRCDPISSHATLYWYQQALGQGPEFLTYFNYEAQPDKSGLPSDRFSAERPEGSISTLTIQRTEQRDSAMYRCASSLATGSTGELFFGEGSRLTVL.

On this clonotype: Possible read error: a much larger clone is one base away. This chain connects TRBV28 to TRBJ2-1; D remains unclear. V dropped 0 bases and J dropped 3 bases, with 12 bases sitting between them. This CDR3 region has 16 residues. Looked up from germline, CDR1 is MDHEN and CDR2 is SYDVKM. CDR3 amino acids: CASSLWPGVDYNEQFF. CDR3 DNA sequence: TGTGCCAGCAGTTTATGGCCAGGAGTGGACTACAATGAGCAGTTCTTC.

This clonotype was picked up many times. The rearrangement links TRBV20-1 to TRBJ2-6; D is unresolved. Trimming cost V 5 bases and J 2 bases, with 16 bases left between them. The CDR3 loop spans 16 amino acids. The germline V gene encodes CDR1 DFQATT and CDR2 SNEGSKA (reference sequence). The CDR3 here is CSAPRAPPTGANVLTF. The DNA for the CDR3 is TGCAGTGCTCCCCGGGCCCCCCCCACTGGGGCCAACGTCCTGACTTTC.

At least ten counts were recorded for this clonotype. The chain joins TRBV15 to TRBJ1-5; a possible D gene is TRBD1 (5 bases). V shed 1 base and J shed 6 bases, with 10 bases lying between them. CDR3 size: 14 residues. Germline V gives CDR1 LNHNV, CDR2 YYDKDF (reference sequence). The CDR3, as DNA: TGTGCCACCAGCAGAGGAAGTCAGGGTCAGCCCCAGCATTTT. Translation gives CATSRGSQGQPQHF. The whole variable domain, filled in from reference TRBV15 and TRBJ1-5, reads DAMVIQNPRYQVTQFGKPVTLSCSQTLNHNVMYWYQQKSSQAPKLLFHYYDKDFNNEADTPDNFQSRRPNTSFCFLDIRSPGLGDTAMYLCATSRGSQGQPQHFGDGTRLSIL.

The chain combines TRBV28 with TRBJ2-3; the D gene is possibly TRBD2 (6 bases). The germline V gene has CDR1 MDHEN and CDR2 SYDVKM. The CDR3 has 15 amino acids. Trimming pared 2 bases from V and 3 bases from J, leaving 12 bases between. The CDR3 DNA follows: TGTGCCAGCAGTTTACCGGGCGGGACGACAGATACGCAGTATTTT. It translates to CASSLPGGTTDTQYF.

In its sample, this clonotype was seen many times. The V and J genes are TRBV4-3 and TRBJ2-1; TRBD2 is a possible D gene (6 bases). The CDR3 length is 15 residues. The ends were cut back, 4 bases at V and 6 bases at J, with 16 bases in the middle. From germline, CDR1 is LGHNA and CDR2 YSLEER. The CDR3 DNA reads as TGCGCCAGCAGCCTCCGGGCGGGGACCTTCAATGAGCAGTTCTTC. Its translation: CASSLRAGTFNEQFF.

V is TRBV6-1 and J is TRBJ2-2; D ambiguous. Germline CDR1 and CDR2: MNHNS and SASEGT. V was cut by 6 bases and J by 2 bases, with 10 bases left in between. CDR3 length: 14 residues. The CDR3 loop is CASRILDNTGELFF. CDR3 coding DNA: TGTGCCAGCAGGATCCTAGATAACACCGGGGAGCTGTTTTTT.

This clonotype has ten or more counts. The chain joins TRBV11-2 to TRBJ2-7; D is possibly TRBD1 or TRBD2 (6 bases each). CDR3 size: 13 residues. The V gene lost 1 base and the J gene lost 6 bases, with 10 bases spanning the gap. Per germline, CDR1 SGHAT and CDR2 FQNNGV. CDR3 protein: CASSLVGGGEQYF. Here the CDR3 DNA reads TGTGCCAGCAGCTTAGTAGGGGGAGGCGAGCAGTACTTC.